This T cell receptor (beta chain) was observed in a study of control samples from healthy donors and cancer patients. Assay: immunoSEQ multiplex PCR; the TCRdb copy retains only in-frame clones and omits some. The sample contains some 51,000 clones, around 90% of which appear only once. This CDR3 has 12 amino acids. In germline, CDR1 is SGHVS, CDR2 FNYEAQ. Trimming stripped 1 base from V and 9 bases from J, with 7 bases between. The TCR comes from a man aged 50 to 60 in good health. The chain is built from TRBV7-6 and TRBJ1-5, with no clear D. Sample: blood. The CDR3 nucleotides are TGTGCCAGCAGCTTAGTAAAGGGGCCCCAGCATTTT. Its protein product is CASSLVKGPQHF.